This T cell receptor (beta chain) was profiled in a study of cytomegalovirus exposure and HLA in healthy donors. General observations from the study: Most TCR sequences were seen very rarely across donors, but some public TCRs occurred in many.

Use of 60 Vbeta and 13 Jbeta primers characterized the PCR. Method: immunoSEQ multiplex PCR; TCRdb's copy keeps in-frame clones and lacks some. Of 180,000 or so clones in the sample, around 81% are singletons; the top ten hold approximately 2.2%. V was pared by 0 bases and J by 2 bases, with 11 bases between. Germline V lookup: CDR1 SGHDN, CDR2 FVKESK. This CDR3 has 15 amino acids. As to this clone: The antigen remains undetermined.

The origin of this receptor is a woman in her thirties in good health and CMV-seropositive. Source material: PBMCs. This sequence joins TRBV14 and TRBJ2-7; maybe TRBD1 (5 bases). CDR3 DNA: TGTGCCAGCAGCCAAGATCTTGGCAGGGCCTACGAGCAGTACTTC. Translation gives CASSQDLGRAYEQYF. Full variable domain (outside the CDR3, taken from reference TRBV14 and TRBJ2-7): EAGVTQFPSHSVIEKGQTVTLRCDPISGHDNLYWYRRVMGKEIKFLLHFVKESKQDESGMPNNRFLAERTGGTYSTLKVQPAELEDSGVYFCASSQDLGRAYEQYFGPGTRLTVT.